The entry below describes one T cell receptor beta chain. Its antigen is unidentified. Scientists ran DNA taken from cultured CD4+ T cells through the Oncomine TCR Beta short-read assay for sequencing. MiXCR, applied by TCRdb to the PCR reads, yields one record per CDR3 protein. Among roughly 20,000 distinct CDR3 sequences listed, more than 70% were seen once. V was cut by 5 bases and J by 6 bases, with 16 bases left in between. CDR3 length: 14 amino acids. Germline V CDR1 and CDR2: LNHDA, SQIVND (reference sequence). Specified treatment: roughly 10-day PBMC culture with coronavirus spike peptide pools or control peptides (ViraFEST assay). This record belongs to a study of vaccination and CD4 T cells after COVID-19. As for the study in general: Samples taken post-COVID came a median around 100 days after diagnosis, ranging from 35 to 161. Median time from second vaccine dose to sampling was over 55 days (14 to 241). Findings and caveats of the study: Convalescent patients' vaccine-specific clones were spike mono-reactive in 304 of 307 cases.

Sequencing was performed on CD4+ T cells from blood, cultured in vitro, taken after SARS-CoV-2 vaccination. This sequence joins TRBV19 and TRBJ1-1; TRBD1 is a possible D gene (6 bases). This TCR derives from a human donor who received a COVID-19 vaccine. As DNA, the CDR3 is TGTGCCAGTAGTGTACAGGGAGGTCGGGCTGAAGCTTTCTTT. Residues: CASSVQGGRAEAFF.